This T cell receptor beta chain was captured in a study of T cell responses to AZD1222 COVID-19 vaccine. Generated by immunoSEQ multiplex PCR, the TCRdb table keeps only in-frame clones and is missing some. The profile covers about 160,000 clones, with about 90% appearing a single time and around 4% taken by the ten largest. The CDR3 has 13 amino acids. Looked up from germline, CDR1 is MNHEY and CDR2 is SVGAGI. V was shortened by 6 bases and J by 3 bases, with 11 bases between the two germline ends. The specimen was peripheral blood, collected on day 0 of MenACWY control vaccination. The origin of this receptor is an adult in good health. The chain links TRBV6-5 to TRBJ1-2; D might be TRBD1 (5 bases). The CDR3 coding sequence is TGTGCCAGCAGCTCAGTGGGGCACTATGGCTACACCTTC. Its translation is CASSSVGHYGYTF.